Listed here are 23 T cell receptor beta chains from one sample, sequenced in a study of lymphopenia after photon versus proton radiotherapy. TCRdb's copy holds only in-frame clones and misses some; the assay was immunoSEQ multiplex PCR. The sample consists of about 83,000 clones, approximately 82% of them appearing once. The sequencing here drew on peripheral blood, taken from a patient treated with proton-based radiotherapy. These TCRs come from a man between 60 and 75 years old with pancreatic cancer.

The chain employs TRBV4-1 and TRBJ1-2; the D is unclear. V was trimmed by 0 bases and J by 0 bases, leaving 17 bases between them. This CDR3 region has 18 residues. The V gene's germline CDR1 is MGHRA and CDR2 YSYEKL. As DNA, the CDR3 is TGCGCCAGCAGCCAAGATTTCTGGGTAAAATTAGCTAACTATGGCTACACCTTC. Translated: CASSQDFWVKLANYGYTF.

The chain has TRBV7-2 and TRBJ1-2; TRBD1 is a possible D gene (5 bases). The germline V and J ends were trimmed by 0 bases and 3 bases, with 11 bases remaining between them. This CDR3 is 15 amino acids long. CDR1 and CDR2 (germline): SGHTA, FQGNSA. The chain's CDR3 is CASSLAAGSYYGYTF. In nucleotides, the CDR3 is TGTGCCAGCAGCTTAGCCGCAGGGTCTTACTATGGCTACACCTTC.

The chain joins TRBV19 to TRBJ2-1; 16 nucleotides line up with TRBD2. This CDR3 has 19 amino acids. Losses at the gene ends were 6 bases for V and 1 base for J; bases not matched to a gene: 9. CDR1 LNHDA and CDR2 SQIVND come from the germline V gene (reference sequence). CDR3 in DNA: TGTGCCAGTAGACCGGGACTAGCGGGAGGGAAAGGATCCTACAATGAGCAGTTCTTC. Translation: CASRPGLAGGKGSYNEQFF.

This clone was observed once. CDR3 in DNA: TGTGCCAGCAGCTTAAACGGGAGGGGTCTCGGTGAGCAGTTCTTC. Amino acids: CASSLNGRGLGEQFF. This rearrangement joins TRBV7-2 to TRBJ2-1, with 8 nucleotides matching TRBD2. Germline V CDR1 and CDR2: SGHTA, FQGNSA. The CDR3 spans 15 residues. V shed 2 bases and J 9 bases; nucleotides not matched to a gene: 9.

The chain combines TRBV11-3 with TRBJ2-7; D not certain. This CDR3 contains 15 residues. Germline loops: CDR1 SGHNT, CDR2 YENEEA. Trimming cost V 2 bases and J 2 bases, with 13 bases left between them. The CDR3 bases are TGTGCCAGCAGCTTAACCACGACGAGGACCTACGAGCAGTACTTC. This translates into CASSLTTTRTYEQYF. The full variable domain, with the rest looked up from reference TRBV11-3 and TRBJ2-7, is EAGVVQSPRYKIIEKKQPVAFWCNPISGHNTLYWYLQNLGQGPELLIRYENEEAVDDSQLPKDRFSAERLKGVDSTLKIQPAELGDSAVYLCASSLTTTRTYEQYFGPGTRLTVT.

The chain joins TRBV5-8 to TRBJ2-1, with 8 nucleotides matching TRBD2. This CDR3 region has 16 residues. The germline V gene has CDR1 SGHTS and CDR2 YDEGEE. J lost 9 bases, V lost 4 bases, and 15 bases had no gene match. The CDR3 reads CASSPSGLAGIGEQFF. CDR3 DNA: TGTGCCAGCAGCCCGTCCGGATTAGCGGGAATTGGTGAGCAGTTCTTC.

The CDR3 DNA reads TGTGCCAGCAGCCGACAGGGGCTCGACGAGCAGTACTTC. This codes for CASSRQGLDEQYF. The genes are TRBV11-2 and TRBJ2-7, with 8 nucleotides matching TRBD1. Losses at the gene ends were 5 bases for V and 5 bases for J; bases not matched to a gene: 5. The CDR3 spans 13 residues. The germline CDR1 and CDR2 sequences are SGHAT and FQNNGV. The whole variable domain, remainder taken from reference TRBV11-2 and TRBJ2-7, is EAGVAQSPRYKIIEKRQSVAFWCNPISGHATLYWYQQILGQGPKLLIQFQNNGVVDDSQLPKDRFSAERLKGVDSTLKIQPAKLEDSAVYLCASSRQGLDEQYFGPGTRLTVT.

The J gene is TRBJ2-7, the V gene TRBV28, with 9 nucleotides matching TRBD2. After removal of 5 bases from V and 0 bases from J, the junction contained 5 bases not matched to a gene. This CDR3 comprises 15 residues. Germline V lookup: CDR1 MDHEN, CDR2 SYDVKM. The chain's CDR3 is CASSDTSGRSYEQYF. CDR3 in DNA: TGTGCCAGCAGTGACACTAGCGGGCGCTCCTACGAGCAGTACTTC.

The V and J genes are TRBV11-2 and TRBJ2-2; D unclear. The CDR3 contains 16 residues. CDR1 is SGHAT, CDR2 FQNNGV, per germline. The V end lost 0 bases, the J end lost 6 bases, and 14 bases lay between the germline ends. The CDR3 sequence: CASSLEATGLAGELFF. The CDR3 bases are TGTGCCAGCAGCTTAGAGGCTACTGGATTGGCCGGGGAGCTGTTTTTT.

In its sample, this clone was seen once. The chain couples TRBV30 to TRBJ2-3, with D hard to call. The ends were cut back, 0 bases at V and 0 bases at J, with 4 bases in the middle. Looked up from germline, CDR1 is GTSNPN and CDR2 is SVGIG (reference sequence). The CDR3 sequence is 13 residues long. The CDR3: CAWSVPSTDTQYF. In DNA, the CDR3 is TGTGCCTGGAGTGTTCCTAGCACAGATACGCAGTATTTT.

This clone was counted a single time. This chain links TRBV5-4 with TRBJ2-7, with TRBD2 matching over 8 bases. Germline V gives CDR1 SGHNT, CDR2 YYREEE (reference sequence). This CDR3 is 15 amino acids long. J was trimmed by 3 bases and V by 4 bases; bases with no gene match: 9. CDR3 sequence (DNA): TGTGCCAGCAGCCTACGAACGAGCGGGAGCTACGAGCAGTACTTC. Protein product: CASSLRTSGSYEQYF.

The genes are TRBV27 and TRBJ1-1, with 7 bases that match TRBD1. The CDR3 is made up of 14 amino acids. Germline loops: CDR1 MNHEY, CDR2 SMNVEV (reference sequence). The V segment lost 4 bases and the J segment 0 bases; nucleotides outside the gene matches: 2. Here the CDR3 reads CASSWGQLNTEAFF. CDR3 nucleotide sequence: TGTGCCAGCAGTTGGGGACAGCTGAACACTGAAGCTTTCTTT.

This clone was observed a few times. The V call is TRBV30, the J call TRBJ1-3; no firm D call. Trimming left V 4 bases short and J 8 bases short, with 9 bases between. The CDR3 covers 11 residues. From germline, CDR1 is GTSNPN and CDR2 SVGIG (reference sequence). This CDR3 reads CAWTKADTIYF. For the CDR3, the DNA is TGTGCCTGGACTAAGGCGGACACCATATATTTT. Supplemented by reference TRBV30 and TRBJ1-3, the full variable domain reads SQTIHQWPATLVQPVGSPLSLECTVEGTSNPNLYWYRQAAGRGLQLLFYSVGIGQISSEVPQNLSASRPQDRQFILSSKKLLLSDSGFYLCAWTKADTIYFGEGSWLTVV.

The rearrangement uses TRBV28 and TRBJ2-2; no reliable D call. The germline CDR1 and CDR2 sequences are MDHEN and SYDVKM. Trimming removed 8 bases at V and 4 bases at J, with 8 bases between. CDR3 length: 12 residues. This chain's CDR3 is CASADGTGELFF. In DNA form, the CDR3 reads TGTGCCAGCGCGGACGGCACCGGGGAGCTGTTTTTT. The full variable domain, in which reference TRBV28 and TRBJ2-2 provide the parts outside the CDR3, is DVKVTQSSRYLVKRTGEKVFLECVQDMDHENMFWYRQDPGLGLRLIYFSYDVKMKEKGDIPEGYSVSREKKERFSLILESASTNQTSMYLCASADGTGELFFGEGSRLTVL.

The chain links TRBV5-1 to TRBJ1-1; no reliable D call. Between the trimmed V and J ends, which lost 0 bases and 1 base, there was a span of 7 bases. The CDR3 sequence is 14 residues long. Germline lookup yields CDR1 SGHRS and CDR2 YFSETQ. The CDR3 bases are TGCGCCAGCAGCTTGGGACCCACGAACACTGAAGCTTTCTTT. Protein: CASSLGPTNTEAFF.

The chain joins TRBV6-6 to TRBJ2-1; 7 bases are shared with TRBD1. The V segment lost 2 bases and the J segment 8 bases; nucleotides outside the gene matches: 6. CDR1 and CDR2 from the germline V gene are MNHNY and SVGAGI (reference sequence). The CDR3 is made up of 14 amino acids. The CDR3 nucleotides read TGTGCCAGCAGTTACGAGGGGGCCCGAGATGAGCAGTTCTTC. It yields the protein CASSYEGARDEQFF.

In its sample, this clone was seen once. The DNA of the CDR3 is TGTGCCAGCAGTGGCCCGACCAATGAGCAGTTCTTC. Protein: CASSGPTNEQFF. This chain links TRBV6-4 with TRBJ2-1; D gene unclear. CDR3 size: 12 residues. Per the germline V gene, CDR1 is MRHNA and CDR2 is SNTAGT. V was cut by 4 bases and J by 6 bases, with 7 bases left in between.

The chain combines TRBV9 with TRBJ2-2, with D unclear. The V end was cut by 1 base, the J end by 6 bases, with 10 bases between. Germline V gene lookup returns CDR1 SGDLS and CDR2 YYNGEE. The CDR3 runs to 14 residues. This chain's CDR3 is CASSVKGIAGELFF. In nucleotides, the CDR3 is TGTGCCAGCAGCGTAAAGGGTATCGCCGGGGAGCTGTTTTTT.

CDR3 protein: CASSLGGVGSNQPQHF. The CDR3 DNA follows: TGTGCCAGCAGCCTAGGGGGTGTCGGGAGCAATCAGCCCCAGCATTTT. V gene TRBV28 combines with J gene TRBJ1-5; D is possibly TRBD1 (6 bases). The CDR3 extends over 16 amino acids. V lost 6 bases and J 1 base, leaving 16 bases between the germline ends. Germline lookup yields CDR1 MDHEN and CDR2 SYDVKM.

The chain combines TRBV4-2 with TRBJ2-3, with D possibly called TRBD1 or TRBD2 (5 bases each). This CDR3 is built from 13 residues. Germline V gene sequence: CDR1 LGHNA, CDR2 YNFKEQ. Trimming shortened V by 8 bases and J by 3 bases, and 12 bases separated the two germline ends. CDR3 in amino acids: CASSGTATDTQYF. The DNA for the CDR3 is TGTGCCAGCTCCGGGACGGCAACAGATACGCAGTATTTT.

The chain links TRBV18 to TRBJ1-2; TRBD1 matches 8 bases. The junction had 6 bases not matched to a gene; V was cut back by 6 bases and J by 3 bases. In germline, CDR1 is KGHSH, CDR2 LQKENI. CDR3 length: 14 amino acids. The CDR3 DNA reads as TGTGCCAGCTCGCCGACAGGGGCCGACTATGGCTACACCTTC. Its translation is CASSPTGADYGYTF.

The rearrangement links TRBV5-1 to TRBJ2-7; the match to TRBD1 covers 8 bases. This CDR3 region has 14 residues. Trimming at V came to 2 bases and at J to 1 base, leaving 2 bases not matched to a gene. CDR1 and CDR2 (germline): SGHRS, YFSETQ. The CDR3: CASSFRDRSYEQYF. The CDR3 nucleotides read TGCGCCAGCAGCTTCCGGGACAGGTCCTACGAGCAGTACTTC. The full variable domain, in which reference TRBV5-1 and TRBJ2-7 provide the parts outside the CDR3, is KAGVTQTPRYLIKTRGQQVTLSCSPISGHRSVSWYQQTPGQGLQFLFEYFSETQRNKGNFPGRFSGRQFSNSRSEMNVSTLELGDSALYLCASSFRDRSYEQYFGPGTRLTVT.

The V call is TRBV11-3, the J call TRBJ2-5; 11 nucleotides line up with TRBD1. CDR1 is SGHNT, CDR2 YENEEA, per germline. The CDR3 is 19 residues long. Trimming at V came to 2 bases and at J to 2 bases, leaving 13 bases not matched to a gene. CDR3 residues: CASSLSRTGGGSGQETQYF. The CDR3, as DNA: TGTGCCAGCAGCTTATCCCGGACAGGGGGCGGTTCGGGACAAGAGACCCAGTACTTC. The complete variable domain, with remaining parts taken from reference TRBV11-3 and TRBJ2-5, reads EAGVVQSPRYKIIEKKQPVAFWCNPISGHNTLYWYLQNLGQGPELLIRYENEEAVDDSQLPKDRFSAERLKGVDSTLKIQPAELGDSAVYLCASSLSRTGGGSGQETQYFGPGTRLLVL.